This TCR beta chain was identified during a study of regulatory T cells in long-lasting Graves disease. Overall study findings and caveats: TCR diversity in persistent Graves' patients was below that of newly diagnosed ones.

Germline loops: CDR1 MNHEY, CDR2 SMNVEV (reference sequence). The length of the CDR3 is 20 residues. V lost 6 bases and J 2 bases, leaving 31 bases between the germline ends. Time point: newly diagnosed GD, antithyroid drugs for less than 3 months. RNA extracted from PBMCs served as the sequencing template. There are a few counts of this clonotype. Its specificity is not known. iRepertoire HTBI primers and Arm-PCR of CDR3 regions built TCR beta libraries. TCRdb reprocessed the multiplex PCR reads with MiXCR, giving one entry per CDR3 protein. The repertoire consists of 530,000 or so distinct CDR3 sequences, with about 16% occurring once and the leading ten covering 12%. These same data were also listed under a study on T cells in Graves' hyperthyroidism and ophthalmopathy.

The clonotype was recovered from a man between 18 and 29 years old with Graves disease. The chain combines TRBV27 with TRBJ2-5; D ambiguous. Sequencing was performed on peripheral blood mononuclear cells (PBMCs), taken at new diagnosis, from a patient treated with antithyroid drugs. This chain's CDR3 is CASSARDIRLNYDPQETQYF. The CDR3 bases are TGTGCCAGCAGCGCCCGCGACATCAGACTGAACTACGACCCACAAGAGACCCAGTACTTC.